What follows is one TCR beta chain and its context. The ends lost 2 bases at V and 8 bases at J; junction bases unmatched: 10. Germline assignment: CDR1 MGHDK and CDR2 SYGVNS. The CDR3 is 16 residues long. The source of the sample is a study of response to subunit inactivated influenza vaccine. One entry per CDR3 protein results from TCRdb running MiXCR on the RT-PCR reads. The table lists roughly 620,000 distinct CDR3 sequences, 10% to 12% of them singletons. A further study also used this sample, focusing on T cells expressing NK-cell markers. This second report adds: The TCR beta cDNA came from 5'RACE template switching with UMIs. Investigators obtained TCR beta repertoires from sorted CD3+CD56+NKG2C+, CD3+CD56+NKG2C- and CD3+CD56-NKG2C+ T cells. The share of CD8+ T cells held by dominant NKG2C+ clonotypes was about 1.0-7.5% in roughly 6 donors.

V and J are TRBV25-1 and TRBJ2-1, with 9 positions matching TRBD1. The starting material was PBMCs from blood, obtained on the day of vaccination. This clonotype originated in a man in his fifties or sixties who received an inactivated influenza vaccine. The CDR3 loop is CASSEPGTGNPDEQFF. The DNA of the CDR3 is TGTGCCAGCAGTGAACCCGGGACAGGGAATCCGGATGAGCAGTTCTTC.